Sequencing of this T cell receptor beta chain was carried out in a study of cytomegalovirus exposure and HLA in healthy donors. Sampled while nominally healthy, donors likely had unrecorded immune exposures. A multiplex PCR was run with 60 Vbeta primers and 13 Jbeta primers. Profiled with immunoSEQ multiplex PCR; TCRdb holds only in-frame clones, not every one. The sample lists about 160,000 clones; about four fifths were seen once. A word on this clone: Its antigen is unknown.

Study-wide points: TCR beta chain V- and J-gene trimming was linked, in a later analysis, to a missense variant in DCLRE1C. It was reportedly the case that the classifier diagnosed cytomegalovirus status with high specificity and sensitivity.

CDR1 and CDR2 from the germline V gene are SGHVS and FQNEAQ. The CDR3 is made up of 14 amino acids. V trimming: 5 bases; J trimming: 4 bases; junction bases outside the gene matches: 7. The clonotype comes from a man in his thirties or forties in good health and CMV-seronegative. V is TRBV7-8 and J is TRBJ1-2; 7 bases are shared with TRBD1. The specimen sequenced was PBMCs. The CDR3 here is CASSPPDRFYGYTF. The DNA for the CDR3 is TGTGCCAGCAGCCCCCCGGACAGGTTCTATGGCTACACCTTC.